This T cell receptor beta chain was identified in a study of cytomegalovirus exposure and HLA in healthy donors. General study points: Among TCR beta chains, those listed as cytomegalovirus-associated numbered approximately 150. There were some public TCRs occurring in many donors, but most TCR sequences were rare. First-cohort TCR clusters tended to co-occur in the roughly 130 validation repertoires, a later analysis found.

Only in-frame clones appear in the TCRdb table, and some are missing; sequencing was by immunoSEQ multiplex PCR. This sample has about 65,000 clones, with under 95% found just once. With 5 bases removed from V and 5 bases from J, the gap between germline ends came to 16 bases. The CDR3 runs 15 residues. CDR1 and CDR2 (germline): SGHVS, FNYEAQ. In this sample, this clone turned up once. Its specificity is unknown. This chain joins TRBV7-6 and TRBJ2-1; TRBD2 might be the D (6 bases). The sequencing sample was made of PBMCs. The TCR comes from a woman between 18 and 29 years old in good health and CMV-seronegative. CDR3 in DNA: TGTGCCAGCAGCCTCCCACCGGGAGTGAACAATGAGCAGTTCTTC. This encodes CASSLPPGVNNEQFF.